A selection of T cell receptor beta chains follows, all from one sample in a study of blood T cell repertoires in COVID-19. Generated by immunoSEQ multiplex PCR, the TCRdb table keeps only in-frame clones and is missing some. Among 360,000 or so clones listed, 90% were seen once. The source material was peripheral blood. These receptors all stem from a man between 18 and 29 years old with active or convalescent COVID-19. The CDR3 runs from the conserved cysteine through the conserved F or W. Clone size appears in some rows only: once, few, many, or a class for an expanded clone.

v_call cdr3_length clone_size cdr3_aa
TRBV6-5 14 . CASTMDRMNTEAFF
TRBV27 17 . CASSRAVGQGADEKLFF
TRBV6-4 15 once CASSDLRDSDQPQHF
TRBV6-2/TRBV6-3 12 . CASSYPSYEQYF
TRBV6-1 16 . CASSEAPGQVNEKLFF
TRBV27 18 . CASSRTGRGLSGANVLTF
TRBV6-2/TRBV6-3 16 . CASSYDNRGHNTEAFF
TRBV4-2 15 . CASSENTGGVEKLFF
TRBV7-9 15 . CASSGLSFSYNEQFF
TRBV6-2/TRBV6-3 14 . CASSRAGVTYEQYF
TRBV2 14 . CASRGGFTYNEQFF
TRBV6-2/TRBV6-3 16 . CASSYFGTGNNSPLHF
TRBV28 13 . CASSLMRESRPIF
TRBV15 15 . CATSREQLMNTEAFF
TRBV19 12 . CASGQGMGTQYF
TRBV13 17 . CASSLIGTGFPHYGYTF
TRBV7-9 15 few CASSLVQTNTGELFF
TRBV11-2 13 . CASSLVRIYEQYF
TRBV5-5 14 . CASSETGRNQPQHF
TRBV28 15 . CASSLVQRKKETQYF
TRBV7-2 15 . CASSLGALGNQPQHF
TRBV9 19 . CASSYTMGLAGGLGNEQFF
TRBV7-3 14 . CASSLIGENTEAFF
TRBV9 15 . CASSTRTGGPGELFF
TRBV28 13 once CASSKQNNSPLHF
TRBV6-5 13 . CASKAESNYGYTF
TRBV14 13 . CASSPGYYYGYTF
TRBV29-1 14 . CSVEGTGSNTEAFF
TRBV4-1 15 . CASSLGRGSGNTIYF
TRBV28 12 . CASGISSYEQYF
TRBV6-4 16 . CASSDSASGNTGELFF
TRBV28 14 . CASRLGGGTAEAFF
TRBV7-9 16 . CASSFTSGGFGNEQFF
TRBV14 14 . CASSRMIQGSEQFF
TRBV7-9 17 . CASSLLVSIAGGLGQFF
TRBV5-8 16 once CASSHEGGSRNTEAFF
TRBV15 15 few CATQAPGQGAYEQYF
TRBV27 15 . CASSFGTGGTGELFF
TRBV15 14 . CATSRTGGNQPQHF
TRBV2 14 . CASSEGQGVKGVFF
TRBV7-2 14 . CASSPRLAGYEQYF
TRBV18 19 . CASSPGKVLGQGNNSPLHF
TRBV28 14 . CASSPGGDGNTIYF
TRBV7-6 15 . CASSASGTSSYEQYF